Following are 31 T cell receptor beta chains from one sample sequenced in a study of neoadjuvant anti-PD-1 for oral cavity cancer. Assay used: immunoSEQ multiplex PCR; TCRdb lists only in-frame clones, some missing. The sample has 11,000 to 15,000 clones, roughly 74% seen once. Source: PBMCs, taken before nivolumab (anti-PD-1) treatment. Source of these receptors: a person aged 35 to 85 with oral cavity squamous cell carcinoma.

The chain couples TRBV6-6 to TRBJ2-1; possibly TRBD2 for D (5 bases). The V end was cut by 7 bases, the J end by 6 bases, with 16 bases between. Germline V gene data show CDR1 as MNHNY and CDR2 as SVGAGI (reference sequence). The CDR3 contains 14 residues. Written as DNA, the CDR3 is TGTGCCAGCACTCTTCCCGGGGTTACCAATGAGCAGTTCTTC. Protein: CASTLPGVTNEQFF.

This chain links TRBV7-6 with TRBJ2-6; 11 bases agree with TRBD1. Germline V gene sequence: CDR1 SGHVS, CDR2 FNYEAQ. The CDR3 has 17 residues. Germline trimming cut 5 bases from V and 4 bases from J; bases unmatched to any gene: 7. Written as DNA, the CDR3 is TGTGCCAGCAGCCGACGGGACAGGGGGTTCGGGGCCAACGTCCTGACTTTC. Its translation is CASSRRDRGFGANVLTF. The variable domain in full, completed from reference TRBV7-6 and TRBJ2-6, reads GAGVSQSPRYKVTKRGQDVALRCDPISGHVSLYWYRQALGQGPEFLTYFNYEAQQDKSGLPNDRFSAERPEGSISTLTIQRTEQRDSAMYRCASSRRDRGFGANVLTFGAGSRLTVL.

The chain uses TRBV5-1 and TRBJ1-1, with TRBD1 matching over 8 bases. Germline V lookup: CDR1 SGHRS, CDR2 YFSETQ. The CDR3 extends over 15 amino acids. V dropped 3 bases and J dropped 1; count of bases not matched to a gene: 5. CDR3 coding DNA: TGCGCCAGCAGCTCCGCGACAGGGGAGAACACTGAAGCTTTCTTT. Translated, it gives CASSSATGENTEAFF.

The chain employs TRBV10-3 and TRBJ2-4; D tentatively reads TRBD1 or TRBD2 (5 bases each). Germline V gene data show CDR1 as ENHRY and CDR2 as SYGVKD. The germline V and J ends were trimmed by 3 bases and 1 base, with 7 bases remaining between them. The CDR3 spans 14 residues. CDR3 nucleotide sequence: TGTGCCATCAGTGACGGGGCGGCCAAAAACATTCAGTACTTC. Translated: CAISDGAAKNIQYF.

The rearrangement joins TRBV5-6 to TRBJ2-7; a weak D match, TRBD1 (5 bases). Germline values: CDR1 SGHDT, CDR2 YYEEEE. There are 13 residues in the CDR3. With 3 bases removed from V and 6 bases from J, the gap between germline ends came to 13 bases. The CDR3 here is CASSSIQGGEQYF. The DNA of the CDR3 is TGTGCCAGCAGCTCCATCCAGGGCGGCGAGCAGTACTTC.

The chain joins TRBV2 to TRBJ2-2; 11 bases are a match to TRBD2. Germline V gene sequence: CDR1 SNHLY, CDR2 FYNNEI. The CDR3 sequence is 16 residues long. V gave up 4 bases and J gave up 8 bases; unmatched junction bases: 9. The chain's CDR3 is CASSVMTSGIRGELFF. In DNA, the CDR3 is TGTGCCAGCAGTGTTATGACTAGCGGGATAAGGGGGGAGCTGTTTTTT.

The chain combines TRBV6-1 with TRBJ1-4; D is unresolved. The germline V and J ends were trimmed by 4 bases and 8 bases, with 14 bases remaining between them. The CDR3 is 14 amino acids. The germline V gene has CDR1 MNHNS and CDR2 SASEGT. CDR3 loop: CASSGLRNREKLFF. In DNA, the CDR3 is TGTGCCAGCAGTGGGCTGAGGAATCGGGAAAAACTGTTTTTT.

The V call is TRBV9, the J call TRBJ1-5; D is unclear. Germline CDR1 reads SGDLS; CDR2 reads YYNGEE. Trimming stripped 0 bases from V and 6 bases from J, with 13 bases between. The CDR3 spans 15 residues. The CDR3 spells CASSVEEGIGQPQHF. For the CDR3, the DNA is TGTGCCAGCAGCGTAGAAGAGGGTATAGGTCAGCCCCAGCATTTT. The whole variable domain, filled in from reference TRBV9 and TRBJ1-5, reads DSGVTQTPKHLITATGQRVTLRCSPRSGDLSVYWYQQSLDQGLQFLIQYYNGEERAKGNILERFSAQQFPDLHSELNLSSLELGDSALYFCASSVEEGIGQPQHFGDGTRLSIL.

The chain employs TRBV15 and TRBJ1-6; D is possibly TRBD1 (6 bases). With 0 bases removed from V and 3 bases from J, the gap between germline ends came to 9 bases. CDR3 length equals 16 residues. Germline values: CDR1 LNHNV, CDR2 YYDKDF (reference sequence). The CDR3 here is CATSREVDSYNSPLHF. CDR3 coding DNA: TGTGCCACCAGCAGAGAAGTGGACAGCTATAATTCACCCCTCCACTTT. Full variable domain (missing parts from reference TRBV15 and TRBJ1-6): DAMVIQNPRYQVTQFGKPVTLSCSQTLNHNVMYWYQQKSSQAPKLLFHYYDKDFNNEADTPDNFQSRRPNTSFCFLDIRSPGLGDTAMYLCATSREVDSYNSPLHFGNGTRLTVT.

The CDR3, as DNA: TGTGCCAGCAGTTTATCTGTGGGGCATAATTCACCCCTCCACTTT. This codes for CASSLSVGHNSPLHF. The chain uses TRBV27 and TRBJ1-6, with D possibly matching TRBD1 (5 bases). Trimming removed 0 bases from V and 5 bases from J, with 8 bases in between. The germline CDR1 and CDR2 sequences are MNHEY and SMNVEV (reference sequence). The CDR3 spans 15 residues.

The rearrangement links TRBV11-2 to TRBJ2-7; no definite D call. The V and J ends lost 7 bases and 3 bases respectively, with 10 bases between them. Germline lookup yields CDR1 SGHAT and CDR2 FQNNGV. This CDR3 comprises 12 residues. Here the CDR3 reads CASKFWGYEQYF. The DNA for the CDR3 is TGTGCCAGCAAATTCTGGGGCTACGAGCAGTACTTC.

The rearrangement uses TRBV13 and TRBJ2-7; D ambiguous. Germline loops: CDR1 PRHDT, CDR2 FYEKMQ (reference sequence). V lost 3 bases to trimming and J lost 0 bases, with 6 bases between them. The CDR3 consists of 13 residues. In DNA form, the CDR3 reads TGTGCCAGCAGCTTGGGAAACTCCTACGAGCAGTACTTC. Encoded protein: CASSLGNSYEQYF.

This sequence joins TRBV7-3 and TRBJ2-3; D may be TRBD1 (5 bases). V shed 1 base and J shed 5 bases, with 16 bases lying between them. The CDR3 runs 16 residues. Germline CDR1 is SGHTA and CDR2 is FQGTGA. The CDR3 loop is CASSLIPDSRVDTQYF. In DNA, the CDR3 is TGTGCCAGCAGCTTAATACCCGACAGCAGGGTAGATACGCAGTATTTT.

V usage is TRBV18 and J usage is TRBJ2-2, with D possibly being TRBD2 (6 bases). The CDR3 extends over 15 amino acids. From germline, CDR1 is KGHSH and CDR2 LQKENI. Trimming removed 4 bases from V and 1 base from J, with 10 bases in between. The CDR3 DNA sequence: TGTGCCAGCTCACTGGGCGGGGTGAACACCGGGGAGCTGTTTTTT. The encoded protein is CASSLGGVNTGELFF.

The chain combines TRBV18 with TRBJ1-5, with 7 bases fitting TRBD1. V lost 1 base, J lost 10 bases, and 10 bases stayed unmatched. The CDR3 length is 15 residues. CDR1 and CDR2 from the germline V gene are KGHSH and LQKENI. The CDR3 region is CASSPQGQLQDPQHF. CDR3 nucleotide sequence: TGTGCCAGCTCACCACAGGGACAGCTGCAGGATCCCCAGCATTTT.

The chain combines TRBV5-1 with TRBJ1-5; D uncertain. Per the germline V gene, CDR1 is SGHRS and CDR2 is YFSETQ. The CDR3 is 14 amino acids. Trimming removed 4 bases from V and 1 base from J, with 9 bases in between. The CDR3 loop is CASSQDGSNQPQHF. Here the CDR3 DNA reads TGCGCCAGCAGCCAGGACGGGAGCAATCAGCCCCAGCATTTT.

The chain joins TRBV25-1 to TRBJ2-6; 9 positions match TRBD1. This CDR3 comprises 18 residues. The germline CDR1 and CDR2 sequences are MGHDK and SYGVNS. V shed 0 bases and J 3 bases; nucleotides not matched to a gene: 6. CDR3 region: CASSEYEGTGNGANVLTF. CDR3 DNA sequence: TGTGCCAGCAGTGAATATGAAGGGACAGGGAATGGGGCCAACGTCCTGACTTTC.

The chain links TRBV4-1 to TRBJ1-3; D is ambiguous. CDR1 and CDR2 (germline): MGHRA, YSYEKL. V was pared by 0 bases and J by 0 bases, with 12 bases between. This CDR3 contains 17 residues. The CDR3 loop is CASSQDGRGNSGNTIYF. The CDR3 nucleotides are TGCGCCAGCAGCCAAGATGGTCGAGGTAACTCTGGAAACACCATATATTTT.

V gene TRBV5-5 combines with J gene TRBJ1-2; 7 nucleotides agree with TRBD1. The J segment lost 4 bases and the V segment lost 2 bases, leaving 20 bases of the junction unmatched. The CDR3 runs to 19 residues. The germline V gene encodes CDR1 SGHKS and CDR2 YYEKEE (reference sequence). The CDR3 sequence: CASSFPTNTPRGRGYGYTF. As DNA, the CDR3 is TGTGCCAGCAGCTTTCCCACGAACACTCCCAGGGGGAGAGGCTATGGCTACACCTTC. The full variable domain, its missing parts supplied by reference TRBV5-5 and TRBJ1-2, is DAGVTQSPTHLIKTRGQQVTLRCSPISGHKSVSWYQQVLGQGPQFIFQYYEKEERGRGNFPDRFSARQFPNYSSELNVNALLLGDSALYLCASSFPTNTPRGRGYGYTFGSGTRLTVV.

J is TRBJ2-1 and V is TRBV9; 9 bases align to TRBD2. The CDR3 is 16 amino acids. J gave up 9 bases and V 0 bases, and 10 bases lay outside the gene matches. The germline V gene encodes CDR1 SGDLS and CDR2 YYNGEE. The CDR3 nucleotides are TGTGCCAGCAGCGTAGTCGCGGGAGGGATAAGGGGTGAGCAGTTCTTC. It is translated as CASSVVAGGIRGEQFF.

The chain carries TRBV10-1 and TRBJ2-1, with 9 bases matching TRBD2. V dropped 6 bases and J dropped 6; count of bases not matched to a gene: 6. The CDR3 runs 14 residues. Germline CDR1 and CDR2: WNHNN and SYGVQD (reference sequence). CDR3 DNA sequence: TGCGCCAGCAGCGCGGGGGGGCGTTTCAATGAGCAGTTCTTC. Its protein is CASSAGGRFNEQFF.

This clone was observed a handful of times. This rearrangement joins TRBV7-9 to TRBJ2-5; D is unresolved. The ends were cut back, 5 bases at V and 3 bases at J, with 13 bases in the middle. Germline values: CDR1 SEHNR, CDR2 FQNEAQ (reference sequence). This CDR3 contains 14 residues. The CDR3 nucleotides read TGTGCCAGCAGCCCGGACGTTGGGGAAGAGACCCAGTACTTC. Its protein is CASSPDVGEETQYF.

This chain joins TRBV5-4 and TRBJ2-1; possibly TRBD2 for D (6 bases). The CDR3 extends over 14 amino acids. Trimming pared 5 bases from V and 7 bases from J, leaving 16 bases between. CDR1 is SGHNT, CDR2 YYREEE, per germline (reference sequence). The CDR3 coding sequence is TGTGCCAGCAGTGCCAGGGACTCGGGGAATGAGCAGTTCTTC. Translation: CASSARDSGNEQFF.

V usage is TRBV29-1 and J usage is TRBJ2-7; D is perhaps TRBD2 (6 bases). CDR1 is SQVTM and CDR2 is ANQGSEA in the germline V gene. Trimming took off 6 bases at V and 3 bases at J, with 15 bases between the two ends. This CDR3 spans 13 amino acids. CDR3 bases: TGCAGCGTCAAGGGTCCGGGAGTCTACGAGCAGTACTTC. It specifies CSVKGPGVYEQYF.

This clone was seen more than once but under ten times. The chain carries TRBV6-6 and TRBJ1-1, with a tentative D call TRBD1 (6 bases). This CDR3 spans 14 amino acids. Germline V lookup: CDR1 MNHNY, CDR2 SVGAGI (reference sequence). V lost 5 bases, J lost 1 base, and 11 bases lay in between. Here the CDR3 reads CASSPGHPNTEAFF. CDR3 in DNA: TGTGCCAGCAGTCCGGGACACCCGAACACTGAAGCTTTCTTT.

The chain couples TRBV10-2 to TRBJ2-2; 9 nucleotides line up with TRBD1. This CDR3 contains 14 residues. With 10 bases clipped from V and 3 bases from J, the junction kept 6 bases outside the gene matches. The germline gives CDR1 WSHSY, CDR2 SAAADI. The CDR3 DNA follows: TGCGCCACTCTCGGGACAGGGCACACCGGGGAGCTGTTTTTT. This gives the protein CATLGTGHTGELFF.

V is TRBV4-1 and J is TRBJ2-1, with TRBD2 matching over 9 bases. J was trimmed by 8 bases and V by 2 bases; bases with no gene match: 10. Germline V CDR1 and CDR2: MGHRA, YSYEKL. The CDR3 covers 16 residues. The CDR3 region is CASSQLAGIEGYEQFF. The CDR3 DNA is TGCGCCAGCAGCCAACTAGCGGGAATAGAGGGCTATGAGCAGTTCTTC.

The chain has TRBV10-3 and TRBJ2-1; 10 bases map to TRBD2. V dropped 10 bases and J dropped 4; count of bases not matched to a gene: 7. Looked up from germline, CDR1 is ENHRY and CDR2 is SYGVKD. The CDR3 spans 14 residues. CDR3 nucleotide sequence: TGTGCCACCGTTGGGACTAGCGCTTACAATGAGCAGTTCTTC. Residues: CATVGTSAYNEQFF.

The rearrangement uses TRBV5-4 and TRBJ2-5; 16 nucleotides align to TRBD2. Germline V gives CDR1 SGHNT, CDR2 YYREEE (reference sequence). Trimming removed 5 bases from V and 5 bases from J; junction bases left unmatched: 3. The CDR3 contains 15 residues. DNA of the CDR3: TGTGCCAGCAGGGGACTAGCGGGGGGGCTTGAGACCCAGTACTTC. Protein product: CASRGLAGGLETQYF.

This chain links TRBV4-1 with TRBJ2-3; 10 nucleotides agree with TRBD2. This CDR3 spans 17 amino acids. V was clipped by 7 bases and J by 3 bases; unmatched bases: 13. CDR1 and CDR2 (germline): MGHRA, YSYEKL. The CDR3, as DNA: TGCGCCAGCACCCACCGCACAAGCGGGAGGGGGACAGATACGCAGTATTTT. Translating gives CASTHRTSGRGTDTQYF.

This clone occurred a few times. The chain combines TRBV28 with TRBJ1-3; the D is unclear. Germline loops: CDR1 MDHEN, CDR2 SYDVKM. Trimming pared 6 bases from V and 4 bases from J, leaving 10 bases between. The CDR3 spans 13 residues. In DNA, the CDR3 is TGTGCCAGCAGCCCTCTTCTAGGAAACACCATATATTTT. This encodes CASSPLLGNTIYF. Complete variable domain (other parts from reference TRBV28 and TRBJ1-3): DVKVTQSSRYLVKRTGEKVFLECVQDMDHENMFWYRQDPGLGLRLIYFSYDVKMKEKGDIPEGYSVSREKKERFSLILESASTNQTSMYLCASSPLLGNTIYFGEGSWLTVV.